This T cell receptor beta chain was identified in a study of blood T cell repertoires in COVID-19. Whole-study context: Collection of acute and convalescent COVID-19 samples took place in the United States, Italy and Spain. The cDNA or gDNA used as material had been derived from T cells, B-cell-depleted T cells, or PBMCs.

Original analysis: Nucleated cell number was recorded as an estimate derived from reference gene primer amplification. Libraries were prepared by immunoSEQ multiplex PCR; TCRdb keeps only in-frame clonotypes and omits some of them. The V and J calls and clone size were taken over from that table, and D and trimming were inferred from the DNA. Of 23,000 or so clones listed, more than 90% were seen once; the top ten hold about 3.1%. V was pared by 5 bases and J by 3 bases, with 16 bases between. Germline V gene lookup returns CDR1 ENHRY and CDR2 SYGVKD. The length of the CDR3 is 15 residues. This chain joins TRBV10-3 and TRBJ1-1; TRBD1 might be the D (6 bases). Sequenced input: peripheral blood. The receptor was isolated from a woman aged 70-85 years with active COVID-19. The CDR3 sequence: CAISTRGGRDTEAFF. The CDR3 DNA reads TGTGCCATCAGTACACGGGGGGGGCGGGACACTGAAGCTTTCTTT.